A selection of T cell receptor beta chains follows, all from one sample in a study of shared clonotypes between healthy human individuals. Repertoires were generated with immunoSEQ multiplex PCR, while TCRdb's copy carries only in-frame clones and drops some. The profile shows fewer than 850,000 clones, about 90% of them singletons. The sequenced material came from memory CD8+ T cells from PBMCs. The receptors were gathered from a man younger than 30 in good health. Some clones in this sample may be carry-over from other donors' samples. Each CDR3 is given with its conserved first and last residue. A D gene is named only where the DNA matches it firmly. Expanded clones are given a class, and other clones once, few, many or no size at all.

V	D	size	J	CDR3	DNA
TRBV6-5	.	.	TRBJ1-1	CASSYSLLEGRTEAFF	TGTGCCAGCAGTTACTCGCTGCTTGAGGGGCGTACTGAAGCTTTCTTT
TRBV6-1	.	.	TRBJ2-7	CASSESVYEQYF	TGTGCCAGCAGTGAATCCGTCTACGAGCAGTACTTC
TRBV28	.	.	TRBJ2-1	CASGRGNEQFF	TGTGCCAGCGGAAGGGGCAATGAGCAGTTCTTC
TRBV5-8	.	.	TRBJ2-1	CASSLREQFF	TGTGCCAGCAGCTTGCGGGAGCAGTTCTTC
TRBV7-9	.	.	TRBJ1-1	CASSFRLGGSALNTEAFF	TGTGCCAGCAGCTTTCGCCTGGGGGGGTCTGCCTTGAACACTGAAGCTTTCTTT
TRBV9	.	.	TRBJ1-1	CASSSGLNTEAFF	TGTGCCAGCAGCTCCGGCTTGAACACTGAAGCTTTCTTT
TRBV11-2	.	once	TRBJ2-3	CASSLGQGLGWTDTQYF	TGTGCCAGCAGCTTGGGTCAGGGATTGGGTTGGACAGATACGCAGTATTTT
TRBV10-3	TRBD2	.	TRBJ2-3	CAIEGSGGDTQYF	TGTGCCATCGAGGGCAGCGGGGGAGATACGCAGTATTTT
TRBV9	TRBD1	once	TRBJ2-5	CASSVGQGQETQYF	TGTGCCAGCAGCGTAGGACAGGGCCAAGAGACCCAGTACTTC
TRBV5-1	.	.	TRBJ2-7	CASSLGSGAYEQYF	TGCGCCAGCAGCTTGGGAAGCGGCGCCTACGAGCAGTACTTC
TRBV5-6	.	.	TRBJ2-7	CASSYGTLYEQYF	TGTGCCAGCAGCTACGGGACACTATACGAGCAGTACTTC
TRBV7-2	TRBD2	.	TRBJ2-7	CASSLAGGSNGYEQYF	TGTGCCAGCAGCTTGGCGGGAGGTTCAAACGGCTACGAGCAGTACTTC
TRBV28	.	.	TRBJ1-1	CASSFGGENTEAFF	TGTGCCAGCAGTTTTGGTGGGGAGAACACTGAAGCTTTCTTT
TRBV13	TRBD1	.	TRBJ1-1	CASSGRDRGPEAFF	TGTGCCAGCAGCGGACGGGACAGGGGACCTGAAGCCTTCTTT
TRBV27	.	.	TRBJ2-1	CASSFDLYNEQFF	TGTGCCAGCAGTTTTGATTTATACAATGAGCAGTTCTTC
TRBV7-8	.	.	TRBJ2-6	CASSLVRGPVGGANVLTF	TGTGCCAGCAGCTTAGTACGGGGGCCTGTCGGTGGGGCCAACGTCCTGACTTTC
TRBV9	TRBD2	.	TRBJ2-3	CASSPWTSGMAQYF	TGTGCCAGCAGCCCATGGACTAGCGGGATGGCGCAGTATTTT
TRBV6-6	TRBD1	.	TRBJ1-2	CASSTRDRVNYGYTF	TGTGCCAGCAGTACTCGGGACAGAGTTAACTATGGCTACACCTTC
TRBV6-1	.	.	TRBJ2-1	CASSERGNSYNEQFF	TGTGCCAGCAGTGAAAGGGGGAACTCCTACAATGAGCAGTTCTTC
TRBV9	.	.	TRBJ2-5	CASSPTGWVQETQYF	TGTGCCAGCAGCCCTACGGGATGGGTTCAAGAGACCCAGTACTTC
TRBV28	.	.	TRBJ2-7	CASGYEQYF	TGTGCCAGCGGGTACGAGCAGTACTTC
TRBV4-1	.	.	TRBJ1-1	CASSALRNTEAFF	TGCGCCAGCAGCGCGTTAAGGAACACTGAAGCTTTCTTT
TRBV4-1	TRBD2	.	TRBJ2-7	CASATEGGLREQYF	TGCGCCAGCGCCACGGAGGGAGGGCTGCGCGAGCAGTACTTC
TRBV19	.	.	TRBJ2-5	CASSIRGTAQETQYF	TGTGCCAGTAGTATTCGGGGGACAGCTCAAGAGACCCAGTACTTC
TRBV19	.	.	TRBJ2-6	CATLFGANVLTF	TGTGCCACATTGTTTGGGGCCAACGTCCTGACTTTC
TRBV19	.	few	TRBJ2-1	CASSPRGHINYNEQFF	TGTGCCAGTAGTCCACGGGGACACATTAACTACAATGAGCAGTTCTTC
TRBV29-1	.	.	TRBJ1-2	CSVEPPLSGYTF	TGCAGCGTTGAACCTCCTCTTTCTGGCTACACCTTC
TRBV27	.	.	TRBJ2-1	CASSLSGAWEQFF	TGTGCCAGCAGTTTATCAGGGGCGTGGGAGCAGTTCTTC
TRBV19	.	once	TRBJ2-5	CASSPRWTQETQYF	TGTGCCAGTAGTCCGCGGTGGACACAGGAGACCCAGTACTTC
TRBV28	.	once	TRBJ2-4	CASSQTSIIAKNIQYF	TGTGCCAGCAGTCAGACCTCGATCATAGCCAAAAACATTCAGTACTTC
TRBV27	.	.	TRBJ2-7	CASSDGLAQSYEQYF	TGTGCCAGCAGCGATGGACTCGCACAATCCTACGAGCAGTACTTC
TRBV28	TRBD1	.	TRBJ2-1	CASSSTRQGGQFF	TGTGCCAGCAGCAGTACCCGACAGGGCGGGCAGTTCTTC
TRBV28	.	.	TRBJ1-5	CASSPGNSGQPQHF	TGTGCCAGCAGTCCAGGGAACAGCGGTCAGCCCCAGCATTTT